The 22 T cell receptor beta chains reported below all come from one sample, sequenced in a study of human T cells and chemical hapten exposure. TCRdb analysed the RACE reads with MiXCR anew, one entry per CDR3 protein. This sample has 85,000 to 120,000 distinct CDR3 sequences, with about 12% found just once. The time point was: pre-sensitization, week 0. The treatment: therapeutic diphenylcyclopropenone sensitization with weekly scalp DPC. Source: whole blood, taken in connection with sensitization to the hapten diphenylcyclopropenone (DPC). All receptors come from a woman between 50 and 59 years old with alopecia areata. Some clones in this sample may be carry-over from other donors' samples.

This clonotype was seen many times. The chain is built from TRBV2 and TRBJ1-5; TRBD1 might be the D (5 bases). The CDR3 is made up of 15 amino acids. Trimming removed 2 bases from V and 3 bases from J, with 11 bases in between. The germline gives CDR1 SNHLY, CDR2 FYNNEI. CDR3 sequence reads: CASSETGGINQPQHF. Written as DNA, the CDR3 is TGTGCCAGCAGTGAAACTGGGGGAATCAATCAGCCCCAGCATTTT.

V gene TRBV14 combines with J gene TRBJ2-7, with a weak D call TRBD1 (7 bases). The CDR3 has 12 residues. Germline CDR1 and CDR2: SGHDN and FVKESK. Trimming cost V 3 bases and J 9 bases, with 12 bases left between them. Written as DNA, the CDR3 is TGTGCCAGCAGCCAGACTAGGGACAGGCAGTACTTC. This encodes CASSQTRDRQYF.

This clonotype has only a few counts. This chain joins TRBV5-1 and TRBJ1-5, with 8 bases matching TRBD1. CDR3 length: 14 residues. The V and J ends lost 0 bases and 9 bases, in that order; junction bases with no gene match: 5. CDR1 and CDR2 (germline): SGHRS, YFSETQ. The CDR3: CASSLEGQGTPQHF. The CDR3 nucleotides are TGCGCCAGCAGCTTGGAAGGACAGGGCACGCCCCAGCATTTT.

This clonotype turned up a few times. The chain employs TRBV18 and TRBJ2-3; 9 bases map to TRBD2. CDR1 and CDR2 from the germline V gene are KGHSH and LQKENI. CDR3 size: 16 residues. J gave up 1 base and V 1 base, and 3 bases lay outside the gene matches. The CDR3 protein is CASSPRLAVRTDTQYF. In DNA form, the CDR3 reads TGTGCCAGCTCACCACGACTAGCGGTACGCACAGATACGCAGTATTTT.

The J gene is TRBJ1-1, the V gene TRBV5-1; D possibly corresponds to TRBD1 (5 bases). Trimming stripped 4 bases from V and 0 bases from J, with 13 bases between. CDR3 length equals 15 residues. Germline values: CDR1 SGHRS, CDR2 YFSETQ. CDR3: CASSMRKGMNTEAFF. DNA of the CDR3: TGCGCCAGCAGCATGCGGAAGGGGATGAACACTGAAGCTTTCTTT.

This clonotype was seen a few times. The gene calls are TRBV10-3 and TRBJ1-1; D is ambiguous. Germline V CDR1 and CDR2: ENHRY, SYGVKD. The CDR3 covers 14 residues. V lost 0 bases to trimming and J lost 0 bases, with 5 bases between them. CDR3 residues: CAISESLVNTEAFF. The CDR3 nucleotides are TGTGCCATCAGTGAGTCCTTGGTGAACACTGAAGCTTTCTTT.

The CDR3 nucleotides read TGTGCCAGCTACGGACAGGGGATGAACACTGAAGCTTTCTTT. This gives the protein CASYGQGMNTEAFF. The V gene is TRBV5-5, the J gene TRBJ1-1; TRBD1 agrees at 9 bases. The CDR3 length is 14 residues. Germline CDR1 and CDR2: SGHKS and YYEKEE (reference sequence). The junction had 4 bases not matched to a gene; V was cut back by 7 bases and J by 0 bases.

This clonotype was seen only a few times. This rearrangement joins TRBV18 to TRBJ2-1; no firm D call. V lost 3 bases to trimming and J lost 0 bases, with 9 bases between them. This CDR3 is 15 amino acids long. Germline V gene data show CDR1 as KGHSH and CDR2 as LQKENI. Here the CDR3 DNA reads TGTGCCAGCTCACCCGACTCCAGCTCCTACAATGAGCAGTTCTTC. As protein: CASSPDSSSYNEQFF.

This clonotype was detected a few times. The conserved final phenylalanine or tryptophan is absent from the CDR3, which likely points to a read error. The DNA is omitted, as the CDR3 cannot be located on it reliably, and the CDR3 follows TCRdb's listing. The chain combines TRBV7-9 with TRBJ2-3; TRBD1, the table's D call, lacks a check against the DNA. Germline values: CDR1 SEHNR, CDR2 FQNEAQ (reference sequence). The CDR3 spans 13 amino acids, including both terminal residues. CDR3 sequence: CASGILRDSPPEL.

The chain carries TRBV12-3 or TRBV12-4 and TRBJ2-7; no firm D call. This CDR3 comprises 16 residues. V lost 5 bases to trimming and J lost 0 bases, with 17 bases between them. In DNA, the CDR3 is TGTGCCAGCAGTCCCCAAGAAGCCGTCAGCTCCTACGAGCAGTACTTC. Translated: CASSPQEAVSSYEQYF.

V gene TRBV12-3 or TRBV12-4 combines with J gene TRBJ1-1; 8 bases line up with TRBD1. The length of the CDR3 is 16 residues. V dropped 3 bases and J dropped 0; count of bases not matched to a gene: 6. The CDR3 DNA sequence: TGTGCCAGCAGTTTTGGACAGGGAGCTGTGAACACTGAAGCTTTCTTT. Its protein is CASSFGQGAVNTEAFF.

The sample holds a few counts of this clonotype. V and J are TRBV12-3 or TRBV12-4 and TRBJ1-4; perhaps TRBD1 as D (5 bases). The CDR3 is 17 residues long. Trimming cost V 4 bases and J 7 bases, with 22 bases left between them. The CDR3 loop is CASSSLGRGPRGEKLFF. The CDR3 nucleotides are TGTGCCAGCAGTTCCTTGGGAAGGGGCCCACGGGGTGAAAAACTGTTTTTT.

CDR3 sequence reads: CASSRGDRVDIYTF. CDR3 sequence (DNA): TGCGCCAGCAGTCGAGGGGACAGGGTAGATATCTACACCTTC. This chain links TRBV5-1 with TRBJ1-2; 9 bases agree with TRBD1. Germline CDR1 SGHRS, CDR2 YFSETQ. CDR3 length: 14 amino acids. Trimming removed 5 bases from V and 10 bases from J; junction bases left unmatched: 12.

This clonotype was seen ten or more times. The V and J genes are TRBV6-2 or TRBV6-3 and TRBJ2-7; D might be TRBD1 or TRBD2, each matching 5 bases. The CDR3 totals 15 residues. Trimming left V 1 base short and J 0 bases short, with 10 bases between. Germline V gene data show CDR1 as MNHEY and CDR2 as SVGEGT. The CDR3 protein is CASSYWDLPSYEQYF. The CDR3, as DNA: TGTGCCAGCAGTTACTGGGACCTCCCCTCCTACGAGCAGTACTTC.

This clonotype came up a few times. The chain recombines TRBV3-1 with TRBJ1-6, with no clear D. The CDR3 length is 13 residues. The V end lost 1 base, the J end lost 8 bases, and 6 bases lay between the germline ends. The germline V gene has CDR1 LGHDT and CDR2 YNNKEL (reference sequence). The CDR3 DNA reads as TGTGCCAGCAGCCAAGCCCGGGATTCACCCCTCCACTTT. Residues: CASSQARDSPLHF.

The CDR3 sequence is CSAHPSLAGAGNEQFF. CDR3 bases: TGCAGTGCTCACCCCTCCCTAGCGGGAGCGGGAAATGAGCAGTTCTTC. The V and J genes are TRBV20-1 and TRBJ2-1, with 10 bases aligning to TRBD2. CDR1 and CDR2 from the germline V gene are DFQATT and SNEGSKA (reference sequence). V was clipped by 5 bases and J by 7 bases; unmatched bases: 14. This CDR3 comprises 16 residues.

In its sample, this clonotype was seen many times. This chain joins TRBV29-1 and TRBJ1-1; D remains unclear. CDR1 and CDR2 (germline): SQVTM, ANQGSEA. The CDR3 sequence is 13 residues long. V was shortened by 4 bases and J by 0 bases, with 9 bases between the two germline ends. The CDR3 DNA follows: TGCAGCGTTGTTGGGCAGCTGAACACTGAAGCTTTCTTT. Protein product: CSVVGQLNTEAFF.

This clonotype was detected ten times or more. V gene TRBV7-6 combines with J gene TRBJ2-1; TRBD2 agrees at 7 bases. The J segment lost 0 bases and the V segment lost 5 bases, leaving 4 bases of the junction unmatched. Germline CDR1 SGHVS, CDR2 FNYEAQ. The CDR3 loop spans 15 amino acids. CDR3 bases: TGTGCCAGCAGCCCGCGGGGGTCCTCCTACAATGAGCAGTTCTTC. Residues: CASSPRGSSYNEQFF.

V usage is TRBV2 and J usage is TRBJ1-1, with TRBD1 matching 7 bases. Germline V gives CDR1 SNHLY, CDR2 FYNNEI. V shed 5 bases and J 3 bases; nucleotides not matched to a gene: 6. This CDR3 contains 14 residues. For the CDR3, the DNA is TGTGCCAGCAGTAACACACAGGGGTACACTGAAGCTTTCTTT. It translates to CASSNTQGYTEAFF.

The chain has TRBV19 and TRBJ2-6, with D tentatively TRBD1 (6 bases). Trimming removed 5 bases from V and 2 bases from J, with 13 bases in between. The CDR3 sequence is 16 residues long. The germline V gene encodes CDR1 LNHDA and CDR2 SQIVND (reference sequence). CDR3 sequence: CASSRQDTAGANVLTF. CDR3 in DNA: TGTGCCAGTAGTCGACAGGATACAGCTGGGGCCAACGTCCTGACTTTC.

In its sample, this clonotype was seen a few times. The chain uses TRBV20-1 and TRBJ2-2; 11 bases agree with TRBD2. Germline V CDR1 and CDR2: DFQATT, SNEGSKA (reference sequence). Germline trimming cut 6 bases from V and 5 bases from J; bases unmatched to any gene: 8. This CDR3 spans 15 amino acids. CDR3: CSARASGGRTGELFF. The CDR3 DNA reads TGCAGTGCCAGGGCTAGCGGGGGGCGGACCGGGGAGCTGTTTTTT.

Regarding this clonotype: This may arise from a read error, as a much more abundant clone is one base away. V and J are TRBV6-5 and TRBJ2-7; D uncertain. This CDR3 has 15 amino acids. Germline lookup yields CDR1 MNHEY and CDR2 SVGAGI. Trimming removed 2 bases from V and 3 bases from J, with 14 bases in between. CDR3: CASSYSTVSCYEQYF. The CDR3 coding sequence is TGTGCCAGCAGTTACAGTACGGTCAGCTGCTACGAGCAGTACTTC.